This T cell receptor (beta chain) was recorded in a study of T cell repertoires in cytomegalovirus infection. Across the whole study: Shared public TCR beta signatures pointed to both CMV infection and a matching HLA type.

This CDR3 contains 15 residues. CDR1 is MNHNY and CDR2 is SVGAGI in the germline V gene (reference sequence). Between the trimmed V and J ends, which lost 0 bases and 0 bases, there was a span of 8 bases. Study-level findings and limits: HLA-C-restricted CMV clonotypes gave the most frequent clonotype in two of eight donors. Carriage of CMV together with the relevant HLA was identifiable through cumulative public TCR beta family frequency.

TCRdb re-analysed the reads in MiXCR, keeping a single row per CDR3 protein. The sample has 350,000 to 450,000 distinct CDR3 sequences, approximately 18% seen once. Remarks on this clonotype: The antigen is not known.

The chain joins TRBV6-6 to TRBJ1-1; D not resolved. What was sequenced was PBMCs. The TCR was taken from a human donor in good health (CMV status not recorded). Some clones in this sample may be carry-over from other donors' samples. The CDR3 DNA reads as TGTGCCAGCAGTTACTCGGCCAGCATGAACACTGAAGCTTTCTTT. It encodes CASSYSASMNTEAFF.